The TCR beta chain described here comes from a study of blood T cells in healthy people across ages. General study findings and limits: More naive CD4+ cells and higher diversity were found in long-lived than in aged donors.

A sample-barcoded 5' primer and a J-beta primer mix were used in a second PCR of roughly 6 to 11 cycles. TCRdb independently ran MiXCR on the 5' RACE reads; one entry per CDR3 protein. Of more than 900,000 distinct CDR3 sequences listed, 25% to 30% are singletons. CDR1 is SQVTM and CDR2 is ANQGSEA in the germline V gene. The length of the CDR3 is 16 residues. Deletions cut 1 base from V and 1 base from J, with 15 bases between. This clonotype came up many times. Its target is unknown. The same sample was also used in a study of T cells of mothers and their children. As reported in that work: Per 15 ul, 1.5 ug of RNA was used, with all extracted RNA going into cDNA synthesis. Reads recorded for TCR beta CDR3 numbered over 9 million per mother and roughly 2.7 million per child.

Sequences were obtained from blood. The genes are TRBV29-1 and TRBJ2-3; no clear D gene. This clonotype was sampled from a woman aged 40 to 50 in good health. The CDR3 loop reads CSVEVGYLGRTDTQYF. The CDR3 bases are TGCAGCGTTGAAGTTGGTTATCTGGGCCGCACAGATACGCAGTATTTT.